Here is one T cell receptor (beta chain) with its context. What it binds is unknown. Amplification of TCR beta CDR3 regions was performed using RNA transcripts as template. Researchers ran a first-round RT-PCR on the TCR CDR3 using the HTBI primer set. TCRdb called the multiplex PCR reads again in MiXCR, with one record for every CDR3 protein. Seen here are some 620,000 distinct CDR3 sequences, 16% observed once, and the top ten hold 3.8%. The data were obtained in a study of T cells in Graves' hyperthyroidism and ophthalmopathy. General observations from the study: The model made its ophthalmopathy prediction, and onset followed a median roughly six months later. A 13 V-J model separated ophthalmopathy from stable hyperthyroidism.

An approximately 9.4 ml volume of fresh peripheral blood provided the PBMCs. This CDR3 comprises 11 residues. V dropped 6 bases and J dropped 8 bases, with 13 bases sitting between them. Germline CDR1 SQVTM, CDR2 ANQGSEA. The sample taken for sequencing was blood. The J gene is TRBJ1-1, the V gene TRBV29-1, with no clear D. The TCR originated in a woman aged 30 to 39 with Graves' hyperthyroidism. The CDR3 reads CSVDRPGEAFF. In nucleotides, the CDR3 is TGCAGCGTCGATAGACCGGGCGAAGCTTTCTTT.